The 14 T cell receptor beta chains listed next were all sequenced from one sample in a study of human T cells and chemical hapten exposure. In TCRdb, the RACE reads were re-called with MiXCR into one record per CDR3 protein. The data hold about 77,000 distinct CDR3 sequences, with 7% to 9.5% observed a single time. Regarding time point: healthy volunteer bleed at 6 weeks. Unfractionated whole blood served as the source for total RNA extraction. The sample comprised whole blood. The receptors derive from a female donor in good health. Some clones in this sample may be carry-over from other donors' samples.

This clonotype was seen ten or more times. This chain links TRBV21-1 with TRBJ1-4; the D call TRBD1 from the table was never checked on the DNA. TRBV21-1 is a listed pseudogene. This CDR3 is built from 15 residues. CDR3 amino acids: CASSPPMGDLEKLFF. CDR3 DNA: TGTGCCAGCAGTCCTCCGATGGGGGACCTAGAAAAACTGTTTTTT.

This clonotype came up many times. The CDR3 coding sequence is TGCAGCGTCGCCGCCCTAGAGTCCAGAAACATTCAGTACTTC. Amino acid sequence: CSVAALESRNIQYF. The genes are TRBV29-1 and TRBJ2-4; D gene uncertain. V lost 6 bases to trimming and J lost 6 bases, with 18 bases between them. CDR3 length: 14 amino acids. Looked up from germline, CDR1 is SQVTM and CDR2 is ANQGSEA.

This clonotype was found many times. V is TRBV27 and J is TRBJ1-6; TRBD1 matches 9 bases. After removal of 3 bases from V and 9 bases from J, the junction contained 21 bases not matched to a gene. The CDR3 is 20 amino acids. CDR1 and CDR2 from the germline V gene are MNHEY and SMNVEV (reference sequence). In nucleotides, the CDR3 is TGTGCCAGCAGTTTCCGGCCTGGACAGGGGCCTCGAGTTCGTGGTTCACCCCTCCACTTT. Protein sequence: CASSFRPGQGPRVRGSPLHF.

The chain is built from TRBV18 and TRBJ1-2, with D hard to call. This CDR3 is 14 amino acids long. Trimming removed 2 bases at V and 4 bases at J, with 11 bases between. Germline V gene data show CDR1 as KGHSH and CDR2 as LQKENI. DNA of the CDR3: TGTGCCAGCTCACCAAGCGGAGAGACCTATGGCTACACCTTC. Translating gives CASSPSGETYGYTF.

The DNA of the CDR3 is TGTGCCAGCAGCTTTGGCGGAGAGGGCTACACTGAAGCTTTCTTT. This sequence encodes CASSFGGEGYTEAFF. The chain combines TRBV7-9 with TRBJ1-1, with D unclear. The V gene's germline CDR1 is SEHNR and CDR2 FQNEAQ (reference sequence). CDR3 length equals 15 residues. Trimming left V 3 bases short and J 3 bases short, with 14 bases between.

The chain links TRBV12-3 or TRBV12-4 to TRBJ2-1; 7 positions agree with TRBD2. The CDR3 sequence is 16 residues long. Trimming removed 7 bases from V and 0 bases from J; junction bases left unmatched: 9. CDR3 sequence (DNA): TGTGCCAGCATCCCAGCGGGGCCAAGCTCCTACAATGAGCAGTTCTTC. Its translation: CASIPAGPSSYNEQFF.

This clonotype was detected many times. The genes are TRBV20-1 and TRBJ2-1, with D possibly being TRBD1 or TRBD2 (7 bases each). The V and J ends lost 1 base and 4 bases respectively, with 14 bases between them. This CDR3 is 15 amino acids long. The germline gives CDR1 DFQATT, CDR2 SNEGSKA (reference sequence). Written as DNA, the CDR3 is TGCAGTGCTAGAGGTCGCAGGGGGGGGTACAATGAGCAGTTCTTC. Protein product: CSARGRRGGYNEQFF.

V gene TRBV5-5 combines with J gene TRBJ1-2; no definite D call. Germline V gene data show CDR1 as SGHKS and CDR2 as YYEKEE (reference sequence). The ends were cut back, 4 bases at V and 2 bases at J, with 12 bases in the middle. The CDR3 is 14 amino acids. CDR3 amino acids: CASSPPLINYGYTF. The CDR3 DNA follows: TGTGCCAGCAGCCCCCCCCTAATCAACTATGGCTACACCTTC. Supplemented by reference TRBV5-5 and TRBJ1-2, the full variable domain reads DAGVTQSPTHLIKTRGQQVTLRCSPISGHKSVSWYQQVLGQGPQFIFQYYEKEERGRGNFPDRFSARQFPNYSSELNVNALLLGDSALYLCASSPPLINYGYTFGSGTRLTVV.

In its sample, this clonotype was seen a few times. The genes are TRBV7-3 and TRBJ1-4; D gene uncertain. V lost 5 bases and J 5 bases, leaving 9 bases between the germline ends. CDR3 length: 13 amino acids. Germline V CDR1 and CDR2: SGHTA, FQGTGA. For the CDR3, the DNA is TGTGCCAGCAGCCAAAGCGCGAATGAAAAACTGTTTTTT. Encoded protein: CASSQSANEKLFF.

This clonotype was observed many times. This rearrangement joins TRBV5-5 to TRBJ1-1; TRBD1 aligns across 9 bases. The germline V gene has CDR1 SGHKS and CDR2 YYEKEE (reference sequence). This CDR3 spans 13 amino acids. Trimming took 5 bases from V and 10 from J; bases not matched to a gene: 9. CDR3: CASRSDRGSAAFF. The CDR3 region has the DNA TGTGCCAGCAGATCGGACAGGGGCTCGGCAGCTTTCTTT.

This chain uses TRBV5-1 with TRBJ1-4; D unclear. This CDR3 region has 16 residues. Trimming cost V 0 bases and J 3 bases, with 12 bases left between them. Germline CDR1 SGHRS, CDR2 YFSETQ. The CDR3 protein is CASSLGLSVANEKLFF. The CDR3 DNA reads TGCGCCAGCAGCTTGGGACTTTCCGTGGCTAATGAAAAACTGTTTTTT.

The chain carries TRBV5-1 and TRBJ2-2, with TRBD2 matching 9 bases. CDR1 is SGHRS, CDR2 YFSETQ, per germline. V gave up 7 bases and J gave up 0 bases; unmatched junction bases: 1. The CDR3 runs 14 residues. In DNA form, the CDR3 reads TGCGCCAGCCGCGGGGGGGCGAACACCGGGGAGCTGTTTTTT. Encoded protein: CASRGGANTGELFF.

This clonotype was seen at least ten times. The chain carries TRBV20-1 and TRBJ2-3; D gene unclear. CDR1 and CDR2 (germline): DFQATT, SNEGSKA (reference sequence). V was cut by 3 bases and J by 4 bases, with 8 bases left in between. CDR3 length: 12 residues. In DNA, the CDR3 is TGCAGTGCTAGTCCGGGCTCAGATACGCAGTATTTT. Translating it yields CSASPGSDTQYF.

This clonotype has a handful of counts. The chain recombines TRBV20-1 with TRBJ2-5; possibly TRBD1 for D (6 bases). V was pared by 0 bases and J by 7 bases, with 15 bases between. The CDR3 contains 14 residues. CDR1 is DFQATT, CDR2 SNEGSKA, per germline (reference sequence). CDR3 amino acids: CSAREAAARGTQYF. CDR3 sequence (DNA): TGCAGTGCTAGAGAGGCCGCGGCCAGGGGGACCCAGTACTTC.